This T cell receptor beta chain was profiled in a study of cytomegalovirus exposure and HLA in healthy donors. Findings and limits, study-wide: Based on reports, TCR beta sequences accurately predicted HLA-A and HLA-B alleles for most subjects.

The CDR3 sequence is 12 residues long. Germline CDR1 reads SNHLY; CDR2 reads FYNNEI. The ends were cut back, 6 bases at V and 7 bases at J, with 10 bases in the middle. About this clone: The antigen is not known.

PCR involved 60 Vbeta and 13 Jbeta primers. Some clones are missing from TCRdb's copy, which holds only in-frame ones; the method was immunoSEQ multiplex PCR. Altogether about 120,000 clones are present, approximately 87% being singletons, with the ten largest covering 15% to 20%. This rearrangement joins TRBV2 to TRBJ1-5; D is unresolved. This clonotype originated in a man aged 18 to 35 in good health and CMV-seropositive. Sequencing input: PBMCs. CDR3 protein: CASRSPGQPQHF. The CDR3 DNA reads as TGTGCCAGCAGGTCCCCGGGGCAGCCCCAGCATTTT.